Listed below are T cell receptor beta chains from one sample, sequenced in a study of Tregs in tolerant kidney transplant recipients. Profiling relied on immunoSEQ multiplex PCR, and the TCRdb table lists in-frame clones only, not all of them. The sample includes 240,000 or so clones, roughly 84% of them seen just once. Sequences were obtained from CD4+ T cells from blood. These TCRs come from a human donor in good health. The CDR3 runs from the conserved cysteine through the conserved F or W. Fields, in order: D gene, clone size, J gene, V gene, CDR3 protein, CDR3 DNA. A D gene is named only where the DNA matches it firmly. For some rows the clone size is stated as once, few or many, or as a class when expanded; others skip it.

TRBD2 few TRBJ2-2 TRBV9 CASSVFAGVGTGELFF TGTGCCAGCAGCGTATTTGCGGGAGTTGGCACCGGGGAGCTGTTTTTT
NA NA TRBJ2-7 TRBV2 CASSEKGLAYEQYF TGTGCCAGCAGTGAAAAGGGGCTAGCGTACGAGCAGTACTTC
NA NA TRBJ1-5 TRBV15 CATSRAVDSPQHF TGTGCCACCAGCAGAGCGGTAGACTCCCCCCAGCATTTT
TRBD1 NA TRBJ2-6 TRBV19 CASSLTGVGANVLTF TGTGCCAGTAGTCTTACAGGGGTCGGGGCCAACGTCCTGACTTTC
NA NA TRBJ1-5 TRBV2 CASSERDSNQPQHF TGTGCCAGCAGTGAGCGGGATAGCAATCAGCCCCAGCATTTT
NA NA TRBJ2-7 TRBV19 CASSILGARDEQYF TGTGCCAGTAGTATACTGGGGGCGAGGGACGAGCAGTACTTC
NA NA TRBJ2-3 TRBV7-9 CASSFSGSTDTQYF TGTGCCAGCAGCTTCAGCGGGAGCACAGATACGCAGTATTTT
NA NA TRBJ1-5 TRBV2 CASSASGVWNQPQHF TGTGCCAGCAGCGCTTCCGGTGTGTGGAATCAGCCCCAGCATTTT
NA NA TRBJ1-5 TRBV19 CASRYLSGTNQPQHF TGTGCCAGTAGGTACCTTTCAGGGACCAATCAGCCCCAGCATTTT
TRBD2 NA TRBJ2-5 TRBV27 CASSFLAGGAGETQYF TGTGCCAGCAGTTTTCTAGCGGGAGGGGCCGGAGAGACCCAGTACTTC
TRBD2 NA TRBJ2-1 TRBV7-2 CASSLQTSGRGQGNEQFF TGTGCCAGCAGCTTGCAAACTAGCGGGAGAGGGCAGGGCAATGAGCAGTTCTTC
TRBD2 once TRBJ2-5 TRBV5-1 CASSSAAAGGPQETQYF TGCGCCAGCAGCTCAGCGGCGGCGGGGGGACCACAAGAGACCCAGTACTTC
NA NA TRBJ1-4 TRBV5-4 CASSYRASTNEKLFF TGTGCCAGCAGCTACAGGGCCTCAACTAATGAAAAACTGTTTTTT
NA once TRBJ2-6 TRBV19 CASDDSRTGSGANVLTF TGTGCCAGTGACGATTCCCGAACGGGCTCTGGGGCCAACGTCCTGACTTTC
NA few TRBJ2-7 TRBV6-5 CASSGHRTDGGEQYF TGTGCCAGCAGCGGACACCGGACCGACGGTGGGGAGCAGTACTTC
NA few TRBJ1-1 TRBV6-1 CASSEGVGLKAFF TGTGCCAGCAGTGAAGGGGTAGGGTTGAAAGCTTTCTTT
TRBD1 NA TRBJ1-5 TRBV4-1 CASSQLGQGDNQPQHF TGCGCCAGCAGCCAGTTAGGGCAGGGGGACAATCAGCCCCAGCATTTT
NA NA TRBJ2-4 TRBV10-3 CAISESLTGRSKNIQYF TGTGCCATCAGTGAGTCGCTCACCGGGCGGAGCAAAAACATTCAGTACTTC
NA NA TRBJ2-1 TRBV12-5 CASATQGGEQFF TGTGCTAGTGCCACCCAGGGGGGTGAGCAGTTCTTC
NA NA TRBJ2-7 TRBV11-2 CASSLRGSLAYEQYF TGTGCCAGCAGCTTACGGGGTAGCCTAGCCTACGAGCAGTACTTC
TRBD2 NA TRBJ2-3 TRBV7-3 CASSWGLAGGTDTQYF TGTGCCAGCAGCTGGGGACTAGCGGGGGGCACAGATACGCAGTATTTT
NA NA TRBJ2-7 TRBV15 CATSREGTPYEQYF TGTGCCACCAGCAGAGAGGGGACCCCCTACGAGCAGTACTTC
TRBD1 NA TRBJ1-1 TRBV30 CACDRGNTEAFF TGTGCCTGCGACAGGGGGAACACTGAAGCTTTCTTT
NA NA TRBJ2-7 TRBV5-1 CASTPYERTYEQYF TGCGCCAGCACCCCCTATGAGCGGACCTACGAGCAGTACTTC
NA NA TRBJ2-3 TRBV15 CAASLGGVGTDTQYF TGTGCCGCCTCCCTAGGGGGAGTGGGCACAGATACGCAGTATTTT
NA NA TRBJ2-1 TRBV6-5 CASSYDGQSSYNEQFF TGTGCCAGCAGTTACGATGGACAGAGCTCCTACAATGAGCAGTTCTTC
TRBD1 NA TRBJ1-1 TRBV15 CATSKGQGATEAFF TGTGCCACCAGCAAGGGACAGGGCGCCACTGAAGCTTTCTTT
TRBD2 NA TRBJ2-2 TRBV4-2 CASSQAYGTSGGAGELFF TGTGCCAGCAGCCAAGCCTACGGGACTAGCGGGGGCGCCGGGGAGCTGTTTTTT
NA NA TRBJ1-1 TRBV30 CAWRAFPSQAFF TGTGCCTGGAGGGCCTTCCCCTCCCAAGCTTTCTTT
TRBD2 NA TRBJ2-3 TRBV29-1 CSVAPPAGPTDTQYF TGCAGCGTTGCCCCTCCAGCGGGACCCACAGATACGCAGTATTTT
NA NA TRBJ1-1 TRBV4-2 CASSQARGGRGTEAFF TGTGCCAGCAGCCAAGCCCGGGGAGGGAGGGGAACTGAAGCTTTCTTT
NA NA TRBJ1-2 TRBV11-1 CASTTLGNNYGYTF TGTGCCAGCACGACCTTAGGGAATAACTATGGCTACACCTTC
TRBD2 NA TRBJ2-5 TRBV5-1 CASSPRGGSSAETQYF TGCGCCAGCAGCCCTCGGGGCGGGAGCTCCGCCGAGACCCAGTACTTC
NA NA TRBJ1-5 TRBV28 CASSLLNQPQHF TGTGCCAGCAGTTTGTTGAACCAGCCCCAGCATTTT
NA NA TRBJ2-1 TRBV5-1 CASSFDSSNEQFF TGCGCCAGCAGCTTTGACAGCTCCAATGAGCAGTTCTTC
TRBD1 NA TRBJ2-1 TRBV30 CAWKRDRVYNEQFF TGTGCCTGGAAGCGGGACAGGGTCTACAATGAGCAGTTCTTC
NA NA TRBJ1-5 TRBV2 CASSEVTVPQHF TGTGCCAGCAGTGAAGTGACTGTGCCCCAGCATTTT
TRBD1 NA TRBJ1-4 TRBV11-2 CASSLGDRGEKLFF TGTGCCAGCAGCTTAGGGGACAGGGGTGAAAAACTGTTTTTT
TRBD2 NA TRBJ2-7 TRBV11-2 CASSVREGGYEQYF TGTGCCAGCAGCGTGCGGGAGGGTGGCTACGAGCAGTACTTC
NA NA TRBJ2-1 TRBV15 CATSRDFLGSRLNEQFF TGTGCCACCAGCAGAGACTTCTTGGGCTCGCGGCTCAATGAGCAGTTCTTC
NA NA TRBJ2-3 TRBV4-1 CASSQTGPGETDTQYF TGCGCCAGCAGCCAAACTGGGCCTGGGGAGACAGATACGCAGTATTTT
TRBD1 NA TRBJ2-2 TRBV10-3 CAISAGTGLNTGELFF TGTGCCATCAGTGCCGGGACAGGGCTAAACACCGGGGAGCTGTTTTTT